This paragraph reports one TCR beta chain. The CDR3 loop spans 14 amino acids. CDR1 SQVTM and CDR2 ANQGSEA come from the germline V gene. The V and J ends lost 0 bases and 6 bases respectively, with 15 bases between them. These data originate in a study of cytomegalovirus exposure and HLA in healthy donors. 13 Jbeta primers and 60 Vbeta primers were used for the PCR. Sequencing used immunoSEQ multiplex PCR; TCRdb keeps in-frame clones, though not all of them. The data show hundreds of thousands of clones, roughly 79% seen once. The sequence was obtained from a man aged 18-30 years in good health and CMV-seronegative. The gene calls are TRBV29-1 and TRBJ2-7; perhaps TRBD2 as D (6 bases). Sample: PBMCs. CDR3 DNA: TGCAGCGTTGAAGATGGGACTGATCCCATCGAGCAGTACTTC. Residues: CSVEDGTDPIEQYF.